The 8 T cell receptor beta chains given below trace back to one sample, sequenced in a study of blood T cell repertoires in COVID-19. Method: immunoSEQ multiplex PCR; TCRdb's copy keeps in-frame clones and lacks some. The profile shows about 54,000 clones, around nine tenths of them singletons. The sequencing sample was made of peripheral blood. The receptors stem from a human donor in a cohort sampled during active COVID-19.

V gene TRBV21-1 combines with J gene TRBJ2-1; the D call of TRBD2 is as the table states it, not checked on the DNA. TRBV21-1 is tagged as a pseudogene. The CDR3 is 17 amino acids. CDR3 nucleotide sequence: TGTGCCAGCAGCAAAGGTCCTCCTAGCGGGGCCTACAATGAGCAGTTCTTC. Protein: CASSKGPPSGAYNEQFF.

Written as DNA, the CDR3 is TGTGCCAGCAGCTTAGGAACGCGGCTAGCCGTGTTAGAAGCGCAGTATTTT. It is translated as CASSLGTRLAVLEAQYF. V and J are TRBV7-9 and TRBJ2-3, with D perhaps TRBD2 (5 bases). Germline assignment: CDR1 SEHNR and CDR2 FQNEAQ (reference sequence). Trimming shortened V by 1 base and J by 10 bases, and 24 bases separated the two germline ends. The CDR3 is 17 amino acids.

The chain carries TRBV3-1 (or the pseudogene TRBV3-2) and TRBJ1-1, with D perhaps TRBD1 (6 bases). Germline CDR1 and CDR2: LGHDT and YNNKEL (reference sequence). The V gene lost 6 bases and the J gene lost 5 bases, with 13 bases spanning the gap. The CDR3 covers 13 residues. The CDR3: CASSQNRETEAFF. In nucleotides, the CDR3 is TGTGCCAGCAGTCAGAACAGGGAGACTGAAGCTTTCTTT.

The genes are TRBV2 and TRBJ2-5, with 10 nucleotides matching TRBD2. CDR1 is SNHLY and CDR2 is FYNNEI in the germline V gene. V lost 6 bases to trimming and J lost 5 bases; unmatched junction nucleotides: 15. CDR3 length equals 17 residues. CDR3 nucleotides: TGTGCCAGCAGAGCCGGCGGGCTAGCGGGAGTTCGGGAGACCCAGTACTTC. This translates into CASRAGGLAGVRETQYF.

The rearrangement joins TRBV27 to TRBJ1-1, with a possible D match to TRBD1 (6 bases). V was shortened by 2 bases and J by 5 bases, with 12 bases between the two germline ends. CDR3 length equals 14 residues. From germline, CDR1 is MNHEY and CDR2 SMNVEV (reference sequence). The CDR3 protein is CASSLGDTGTEAFF. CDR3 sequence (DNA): TGTGCCAGCAGTTTAGGGGATACAGGGACTGAAGCTTTCTTT.

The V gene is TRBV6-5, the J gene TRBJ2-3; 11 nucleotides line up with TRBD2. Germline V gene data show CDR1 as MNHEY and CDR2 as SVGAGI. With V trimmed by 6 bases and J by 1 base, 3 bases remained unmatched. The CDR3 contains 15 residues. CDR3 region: CASSLAGGRTDTQYF. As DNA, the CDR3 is TGTGCCAGCAGCCTAGCGGGAGGCCGCACAGATACGCAGTATTTT.

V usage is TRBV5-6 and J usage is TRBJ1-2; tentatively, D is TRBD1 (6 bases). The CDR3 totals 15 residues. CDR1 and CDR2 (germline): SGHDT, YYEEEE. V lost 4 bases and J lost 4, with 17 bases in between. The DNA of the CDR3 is TGTGCCAGCAGCCCCCAGGGGTCACAGGGCTATGGCTACACCTTC. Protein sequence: CASSPQGSQGYGYTF.

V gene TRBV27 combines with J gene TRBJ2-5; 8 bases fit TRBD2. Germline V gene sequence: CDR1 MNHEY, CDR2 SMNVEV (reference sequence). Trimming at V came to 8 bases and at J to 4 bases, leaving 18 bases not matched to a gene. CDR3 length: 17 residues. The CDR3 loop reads CASLTGTSYRGIETQYF. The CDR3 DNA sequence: TGTGCCAGCTTAACCGGGACTAGTTATCGGGGTATAGAGACCCAGTACTTC.